The 26 T cell receptor beta chains reported below all come from one sample, sequenced in a study of shared clonotypes between healthy human individuals. TCRdb keeps only in-frame clones here, not all; method: immunoSEQ multiplex PCR. The sample has roughly 2.2 million clones; around 92% are singletons. Sequenced sample: naive CD4+ T cells from PBMCs. Indicated subset: CD45RA+ positively selected. These receptor sequences come from a man aged 18 to 29 in good health. Some clones in this sample may be carry-over from other donors' samples.

The chain couples TRBV28 to TRBJ2-4; TRBD2 agrees at 7 bases. This CDR3 contains 15 residues. The germline V gene encodes CDR1 MDHEN and CDR2 SYDVKM. With V trimmed by 1 base and J by 10 bases, 10 bases remained unmatched. The CDR3 sequence: CASSLFSAGTKIQYF. The CDR3 nucleotides are TGTGCCAGCAGTTTATTTTCTGCCGGGACTAAAATTCAGTACTTC. The full variable domain, its missing parts supplied by reference TRBV28 and TRBJ2-4, is DVKVTQSSRYLVKRTGEKVFLECVQDMDHENMFWYRQDPGLGLRLIYFSYDVKMKEKGDIPEGYSVSREKKERFSLILESASTNQTSMYLCASSLFSAGTKIQYFGAGTRLSVL.

The chain combines TRBV19 with TRBJ2-1, with 7 positions matching TRBD1. Germline CDR1 LNHDA, CDR2 SQIVND (reference sequence). V shed 4 bases, J shed 0 bases, and the junction held 12 bases outside the gene matches. The CDR3 totals 18 residues. CDR3: CASSTPPTGSNSYNEQFF. DNA of the CDR3: TGTGCCAGTAGTACCCCCCCGACAGGGAGTAACTCCTACAATGAGCAGTTCTTC.

This chain connects TRBV7-2 to TRBJ1-2, with 8 bases aligning to TRBD1. Germline CDR1 is SGHTA and CDR2 is FQGNSA. CDR3 size: 15 residues. V lost 5 bases, J lost 4 bases, and 9 bases stayed unmatched. This chain's CDR3 is CASSTDRVAIYGYTF. CDR3 nucleotides: TGTGCCAGCAGCACGGACAGGGTGGCTATCTATGGCTACACCTTC.

This clone has only one observation. This sequence joins TRBV5-1 and TRBJ1-1; D is unclear. With 4 bases removed from V and 10 bases from J, the gap between germline ends came to 23 bases. CDR3 length: 15 amino acids. CDR1 is SGHRS and CDR2 is YFSETQ in the germline V gene. The CDR3 region is CASSAALRSGSGAFF. The CDR3 nucleotides are TGCGCCAGCAGCGCCGCATTGAGGTCGGGCAGCGGAGCTTTCTTT.

This chain uses TRBV6-1 with TRBJ2-7; the D gene is possibly TRBD2 (5 bases). The ends were cut back, 8 bases at V and 0 bases at J, with 14 bases in the middle. The CDR3 is 14 residues long. CDR1 is MNHNS and CDR2 is SASEGT in the germline V gene. The chain's CDR3 is CASSRGGYSYEQYF. DNA for the CDR3: TGTGCCAGCTCACGAGGCGGGTACTCCTACGAGCAGTACTTC.

The table lists this clone with a count of one. The rearrangement joins TRBV15 to TRBJ1-2; no definite D call. From germline, CDR1 is LNHNV and CDR2 YYDKDF (reference sequence). The V and J ends lost 1 base and 8 bases respectively, with 11 bases between them. The CDR3 is 13 amino acids. The CDR3 spells CATSRASLPGYTF. CDR3 in DNA: TGTGCCACCAGCAGAGCCAGCTTGCCCGGCTACACCTTC.

A single count supports this clone. The chain carries TRBV28 and TRBJ2-1; D gene ambiguous. Trimming removed 3 bases from V and 8 bases from J, with 17 bases in between. The CDR3 runs to 15 residues. The germline CDR1 and CDR2 sequences are MDHEN and SYDVKM. In DNA, the CDR3 is TGTGCCAGCAGTTTCGGTCAGTCCCCTTCGGATGAGCAGTTCTTC. It codes for CASSFGQSPSDEQFF. Full variable domain (missing parts from reference TRBV28 and TRBJ2-1): DVKVTQSSRYLVKRTGEKVFLECVQDMDHENMFWYRQDPGLGLRLIYFSYDVKMKEKGDIPEGYSVSREKKERFSLILESASTNQTSMYLCASSFGQSPSDEQFFGPGTRLTVL.

The J gene is TRBJ1-2, the V gene TRBV6-5, with D uncertain. V was trimmed by 9 bases and J by 1 base, leaving 9 bases between them. From germline, CDR1 is MNHEY and CDR2 SVGAGI. CDR3 length: 12 amino acids. The DNA of the CDR3 is TGTGCCAGTTTTGGGTTTAACTATGGCTACACCTTC. This codes for CASFGFNYGYTF.

The CDR3 bases are TGTGCCAGCACTACCGACAGGTACCAAGAGACCCAGTACTTC. Translating it yields CASTTDRYQETQYF. The rearrangement links TRBV2 to TRBJ2-5, with D possibly TRBD1 on 6 matching bases. Trimming pared 7 bases from V and 0 bases from J, leaving 12 bases between. CDR1 SNHLY and CDR2 FYNNEI come from the germline V gene. The CDR3 is 14 residues long.

The chain carries TRBV2 and TRBJ1-1; D gene unclear. Deletions cut 3 bases from V and 4 bases from J, with 15 bases between. CDR1 and CDR2 (germline): SNHLY, FYNNEI. The length of the CDR3 is 15 residues. CDR3 DNA sequence: TGTGCCAGCAGTGAGGGTAGATACCCGGGCACTGAAGCTTTCTTT. This gives the protein CASSEGRYPGTEAFF.

The V gene is TRBV21-1, the J gene TRBJ1-1; the D segment call TRBD1 is taken from the table without a DNA check. TRBV21-1 is a listed pseudogene. This CDR3 is built from 12 residues. The CDR3 region has the DNA TGTGCCAGCAGCAAAACAGACACTGAAGCTTTCTTT. It is translated as CASSKTDTEAFF.

CDR3 region: CASSSGRNNEQFF. The CDR3 DNA follows: TGTGCCAGTAGTTCCGGGAGGAACAATGAGCAGTTCTTC. The genes are TRBV19 and TRBJ2-1; 7 bases fit TRBD2. Germline lookup yields CDR1 LNHDA and CDR2 SQIVND (reference sequence). CDR3 length equals 13 residues. V trimming: 5 bases; J trimming: 5 bases; junction bases outside the gene matches: 3.

This clone was detected only once. The CDR3 here is CASSFGSVAASYEQYF. The CDR3 DNA reads as TGTGCCAGCAGCTTCGGGTCTGTGGCGGCCTCCTACGAGCAGTACTTC. The V gene is TRBV7-2, the J gene TRBJ2-7; D is unresolved. This CDR3 spans 16 amino acids. Germline loops: CDR1 SGHTA, CDR2 FQGNSA. V lost 3 bases, J lost 0 bases, and 15 bases lay in between.

This clone was counted only a few times. The chain couples TRBV29-1 to TRBJ1-4; unclear D gene. The germline V gene encodes CDR1 SQVTM and CDR2 ANQGSEA. Trimming stripped 4 bases from V and 8 bases from J, with 11 bases between. The CDR3 runs 12 residues. CDR3 DNA sequence: TGCAGCGTTGCAGTGGTAGGGGAAAAACTGTTTTTT. This encodes CSVAVVGEKLFF. Full variable domain (outside the CDR3, taken from reference TRBV29-1 and TRBJ1-4): SAVISQKPSRDICQRGTSLTIQCQVDSQVTMMFWYRQQPGQSLTLIATANQGSEATYESGFVIDKFPISRPNLTFSTLTVSNMSPEDSSIYLCSVAVVGEKLFFGSGTQLSVL.

The rearrangement links TRBV6-1 to TRBJ1-2; tentative D call: TRBD1 (6 bases). CDR1 is MNHNS and CDR2 is SASEGT in the germline V gene. This CDR3 has 16 amino acids. V shed 3 bases and J shed 7 bases, with 21 bases lying between them. The CDR3 sequence: CASSDSFGGSHFGYTF. The DNA for the CDR3 is TGTGCCAGCAGTGACAGCTTTGGGGGCTCCCACTTTGGCTACACCTTC.

This chain joins TRBV6-1 and TRBJ2-7; TRBD1 matches at 7 bases. The CDR3 runs 16 residues. The germline V gene encodes CDR1 MNHNS and CDR2 SASEGT. The J segment lost 0 bases and the V segment lost 2 bases, leaving 7 bases of the junction unmatched. CDR3 nucleotides: TGTGCCAGCAGTGAAAGTAGGGACAGACTCTCCTACGAGCAGTACTTC. Amino acids: CASSESRDRLSYEQYF.

The genes are TRBV29-1 and TRBJ2-2; TRBD2 matches at 8 bases. The V and J ends lost 7 bases and 5 bases, in that order; junction bases with no gene match: 21. In germline, CDR1 is SQVTM, CDR2 ANQGSEA. The CDR3 has 18 amino acids. The CDR3: CSAPGQTLAGLPTGELFF. The CDR3 DNA sequence: TGCAGCGCACCCGGACAGACCTTAGCGGGATTGCCAACCGGGGAGCTGTTTTTT.

The genes are TRBV27 and TRBJ1-1; TRBD1 agrees at 7 bases. Trimming at V came to 5 bases and at J to 11 bases, leaving 14 bases not matched to a gene. The CDR3 extends over 14 amino acids. Germline V gives CDR1 MNHEY, CDR2 SMNVEV (reference sequence). DNA for the CDR3: TGTGCCAGCAGTATCCTTACAGGGGCCCGTGAGGCTTTCTTT. Amino acids: CASSILTGAREAFF.

The chain is built from TRBV5-5 and TRBJ2-1; 10 positions match TRBD2. After removal of 1 base from V and 2 bases from J, the junction contained 3 bases not matched to a gene. CDR3 length equals 16 residues. Germline-derived CDR1 and CDR2 are SGHKS and YYEKEE (reference sequence). As DNA, the CDR3 is TGTGCCAGCAGCTTGAGCGGGACTAGCGCCTACAATGAGCAGTTCTTC. This sequence encodes CASSLSGTSAYNEQFF.

This rearrangement joins TRBV7-2 to TRBJ2-1; 7 nucleotides agree with TRBD2. V lost 4 bases and J lost 12; bases outside the gene matches: 12. Germline CDR1 SGHTA, CDR2 FQGNSA. There are 14 residues in the CDR3. The CDR3 DNA is TGTGCCAGCAGCTCCCCGGGACTAATGGATGGGCAGTTCTTC. Translation gives CASSSPGLMDGQFF.

In regard to this clone: The sample holds other DNA sequences that translate to the same CDR3. The chain links TRBV5-1 to TRBJ2-7; 8 bases align to TRBD1. The CDR3 consists of 14 residues. V lost 0 bases and J lost 7; bases outside the gene matches: 6. Germline V CDR1 and CDR2: SGHRS, YFSETQ. CDR3 in DNA: TGCGCCAGCAGCTTGGAGCAGGGGGCGCGGGAGCAGTACTTC. Translated: CASSLEQGAREQYF. The full variable domain, with the rest looked up from reference TRBV5-1 and TRBJ2-7, is KAGVTQTPRYLIKTRGQQVTLSCSPISGHRSVSWYQQTPGQGLQFLFEYFSETQRNKGNFPGRFSGRQFSNSRSEMNVSTLELGDSALYLCASSLEQGAREQYFGPGTRLTVT.

J is TRBJ2-1 and V is TRBV7-9; 7 bases line up with TRBD1. Looked up from germline, CDR1 is SEHNR and CDR2 is FQNEAQ (reference sequence). The CDR3 covers 12 residues. The J segment lost 11 bases and the V segment lost 5 bases, leaving 6 bases of the junction unmatched. The CDR3 DNA is TGTGCCAGCAGCGTGACAGGGAATCAGCAGTTCTTC. Encoded protein: CASSVTGNQQFF.

J is TRBJ2-7 and V is TRBV6-1; D not resolved. Trimming removed 0 bases at V and 4 bases at J, with 7 bases between. The CDR3 runs 13 residues. CDR1 is MNHNS, CDR2 SASEGT, per germline. CDR3 sequence: CASSEAGWYEQYF. For the CDR3, the DNA is TGTGCCAGCAGTGAAGCGGGTTGGTACGAGCAGTACTTC.

Note on this clone: Other DNA sequences in this specimen translate into the identical CDR3. The chain is built from TRBV6-5 and TRBJ1-1; D remains unclear. Trimming stripped 7 bases from V and 4 bases from J, with 13 bases between. The CDR3 sequence is 13 residues long. CDR1 is MNHEY and CDR2 is SVGAGI in the germline V gene. CDR3 nucleotide sequence: TGTGCCAGCACTCGCGGTGAGGGCACTGAAGCTTTCTTT. Translating gives CASTRGEGTEAFF.

J is TRBJ2-7 and V is TRBV13; D uncertain. Trimming took off 6 bases at V and 2 bases at J, with 8 bases between the two ends. CDR3 length: 12 residues. Germline V lookup: CDR1 PRHDT, CDR2 FYEKMQ (reference sequence). CDR3 protein: CASRGGTYEQYF. CDR3 DNA: TGTGCCAGCAGGGGCGGCACCTACGAGCAGTACTTC.

This chain connects TRBV5-1 to TRBJ2-6; D assignment may be TRBD1 or TRBD2 (5 bases each). The CDR3 has 17 amino acids. V lost 4 bases and J lost 2, with 16 bases in between. Germline lookup yields CDR1 SGHRS and CDR2 YFSETQ. This chain's CDR3 is CASSPFGGEAGANVLTF. The CDR3 DNA reads as TGCGCCAGCAGCCCCTTTGGGGGAGAGGCTGGGGCCAACGTCCTGACTTTC.